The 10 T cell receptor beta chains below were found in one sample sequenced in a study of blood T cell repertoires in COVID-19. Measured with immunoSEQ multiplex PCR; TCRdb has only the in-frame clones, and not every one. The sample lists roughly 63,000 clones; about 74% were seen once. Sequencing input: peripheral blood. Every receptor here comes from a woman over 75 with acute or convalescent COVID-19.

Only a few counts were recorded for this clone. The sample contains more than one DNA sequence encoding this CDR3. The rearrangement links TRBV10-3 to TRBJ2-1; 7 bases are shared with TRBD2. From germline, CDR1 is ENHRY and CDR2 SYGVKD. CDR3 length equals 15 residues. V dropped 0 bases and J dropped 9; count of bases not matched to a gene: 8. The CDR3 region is CAISESTGRRVEQFF. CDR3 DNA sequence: TGTGCCATCAGTGAGTCGACCGGGAGGAGGGTTGAGCAGTTCTTC.

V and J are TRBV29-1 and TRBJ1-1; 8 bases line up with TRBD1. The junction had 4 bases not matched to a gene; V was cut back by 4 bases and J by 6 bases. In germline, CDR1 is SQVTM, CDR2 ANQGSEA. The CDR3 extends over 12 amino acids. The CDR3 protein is CSVVQGAPEAFF. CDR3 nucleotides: TGCAGCGTTGTTCAGGGGGCCCCTGAAGCTTTCTTT.

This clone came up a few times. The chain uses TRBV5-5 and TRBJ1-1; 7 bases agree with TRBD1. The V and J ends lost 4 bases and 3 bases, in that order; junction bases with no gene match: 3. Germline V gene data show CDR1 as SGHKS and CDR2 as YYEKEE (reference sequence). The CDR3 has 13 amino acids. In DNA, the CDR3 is TGTGCCAGCAGCGAGCAGGGGGACACTGAAGCTTTCTTT. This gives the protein CASSEQGDTEAFF.

The CDR3 DNA is TGCGCCAGCACCATAAAACAGGGAACTGAAGCTTTCTTT. The encoded protein is CASTIKQGTEAFF. The rearrangement uses TRBV10-2 and TRBJ1-1; D perhaps matches TRBD1 (6 bases). The CDR3 is 13 amino acids. Germline-derived CDR1 and CDR2 are WSHSY and SAAADI. Trimming stripped 7 bases from V and 5 bases from J, with 14 bases between.

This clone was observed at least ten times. CDR3 nucleotide sequence: TGTGCCATCAGTGGCCGGGACTACCTCTCCTACGAGCAGTACTTC. Translating it yields CAISGRDYLSYEQYF. This rearrangement joins TRBV10-3 to TRBJ2-7; TRBD2 aligns across 7 bases. Germline V gene data show CDR1 as ENHRY and CDR2 as SYGVKD. After removal of 4 bases from V and 0 bases from J, the junction contained 6 bases not matched to a gene. The CDR3 is 15 residues long.

In DNA, the CDR3 is TGTGCCAGCAGCCCCCGGGACAGGGTAATTGGCACCGGGGAGCTGTTTTTT. The encoded protein is CASSPRDRVIGTGELFF. V gene TRBV7-2 combines with J gene TRBJ2-2; TRBD1 agrees at 9 bases. With V trimmed by 5 bases and J by 4 bases, 11 bases remained unmatched. Germline loops: CDR1 SGHTA, CDR2 FQGNSA. The CDR3 totals 17 residues.

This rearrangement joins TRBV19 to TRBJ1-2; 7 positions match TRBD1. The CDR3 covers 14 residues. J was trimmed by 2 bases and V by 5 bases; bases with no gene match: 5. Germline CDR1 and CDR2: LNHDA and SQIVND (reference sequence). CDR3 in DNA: TGTGCCAGTAGTGGACCGGGACAGAACTATGGCTACACCTTC. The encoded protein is CASSGPGQNYGYTF.

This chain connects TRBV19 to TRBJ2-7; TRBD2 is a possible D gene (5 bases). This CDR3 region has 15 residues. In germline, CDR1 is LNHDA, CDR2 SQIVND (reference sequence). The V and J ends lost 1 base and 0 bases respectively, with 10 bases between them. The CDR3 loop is CASSIAGGRSYEQYF. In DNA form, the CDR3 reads TGTGCCAGTAGTATAGCTGGCGGGCGCTCCTACGAGCAGTACTTC.

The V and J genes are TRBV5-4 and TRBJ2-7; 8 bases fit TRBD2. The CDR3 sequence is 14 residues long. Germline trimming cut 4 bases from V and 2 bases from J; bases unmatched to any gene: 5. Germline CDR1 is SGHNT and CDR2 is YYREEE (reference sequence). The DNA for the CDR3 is TGTGCCAGCAGCACCTCGGGACTAGCCTACGAGCAGTACTTC. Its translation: CASSTSGLAYEQYF.

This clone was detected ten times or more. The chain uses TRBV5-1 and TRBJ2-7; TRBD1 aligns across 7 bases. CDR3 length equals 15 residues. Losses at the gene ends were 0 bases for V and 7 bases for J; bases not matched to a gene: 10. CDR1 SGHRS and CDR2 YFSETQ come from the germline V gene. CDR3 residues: CASSLVPTGAEEQYF. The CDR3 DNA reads TGCGCCAGCAGCTTGGTTCCCACAGGGGCAGAGGAGCAGTACTTC.